A single sample is the source of the 26 T cell receptor beta chains below, sequenced in a study of T cells in Graves' hyperthyroidism and ophthalmopathy. TCR beta CDR3 region amplification was performed from RNA transcripts. The HTBI primer set drove a first-round RT-PCR of the TCR CDR3. TCRdb reprocessed the multiplex PCR reads with MiXCR, giving one entry per CDR3 protein. Of around 300,000 distinct CDR3 sequences detected, roughly 19% appear once; the ten largest clones hold 39%. Sequencing input: blood. The receptor source for this set is a man over 45 with Graves' ophthalmopathy.

The chain employs TRBV28 and TRBJ1-5; D uncertain. V was cut by 2 bases and J by 0 bases, with 8 bases left in between. Germline-derived CDR1 and CDR2 are MDHEN and SYDVKM. This CDR3 has 15 amino acids. DNA for the CDR3: TGTGCCAGCAGTTTACTGGGATTTAGCAATCAGCCCCAGCATTTT. Amino acids: CASSLLGFSNQPQHF. Looking up the rest from reference TRBV28 and TRBJ1-5 gives the full variable domain: DVKVTQSSRYLVKRTGEKVFLECVQDMDHENMFWYRQDPGLGLRLIYFSYDVKMKEKGDIPEGYSVSREKKERFSLILESASTNQTSMYLCASSLLGFSNQPQHFGDGTRLSIL.

The chain employs TRBV7-8 and TRBJ1-6; D is ambiguous. Trimming removed 3 bases at V and 4 bases at J, with 7 bases between. From germline, CDR1 is SGHVS and CDR2 FQNEAQ. This CDR3 comprises 14 residues. The CDR3 loop is CASSFSGYNSPLHF. CDR3 coding DNA: TGTGCCAGCAGCTTTTCGGGGTATAATTCACCCCTCCACTTT. Variable domain in full (rest from reference TRBV7-8 and TRBJ1-6): GAGVSQSPRYKVAKRGQDVALRCDPISGHVSLFWYQQALGQGPEFLTYFQNEAQLDKSGLPSDRFFAERPEGSVSTLKIQRTQQEDSAVYLCASSFSGYNSPLHFGNGTRLTVT.

There are a few counts of this clonotype. The V gene is TRBV3-1, the J gene TRBJ2-2; D assignment may be TRBD1 or TRBD2 (5 bases each). The V gene's germline CDR1 is LGHDT and CDR2 YNNKEL (reference sequence). The germline V and J ends were trimmed by 4 bases and 7 bases, with 16 bases remaining between them. The CDR3 is 15 residues long. The CDR3 here is CASSPDGTRVGELFF. The DNA of the CDR3 is TGTGCCAGCAGCCCCGACGGGACCCGGGTCGGGGAGCTGTTTTTT.

The chain uses TRBV7-6 and TRBJ2-7, with 14 bases identical to TRBD2. With 1 base clipped from V and 1 base from J, the junction kept 3 bases outside the gene matches. The CDR3 sequence is 17 residues long. The germline V gene has CDR1 SGHVS and CDR2 FNYEAQ. CDR3 bases: TGTGCCAGCAGCTTAGGGGGGACTAGCGGGAGTTCCTACGAGCAGTACTTC. This gives the protein CASSLGGTSGSSYEQYF.

This rearrangement joins TRBV7-6 to TRBJ2-2; possible D gene TRBD1, 5 bases. The CDR3 contains 11 residues. CDR1 SGHVS and CDR2 FNYEAQ come from the germline V gene. With 6 bases removed from V and 8 bases from J, the gap between germline ends came to 7 bases. This chain's CDR3 is CASRGEGELFF. Written as DNA, the CDR3 is TGTGCCAGCAGAGGGGAAGGGGAGCTGTTTTTT.

This clonotype was counted once. The chain uses TRBV3-1 and TRBJ1-1, with TRBD1 identical over 7 bases. V shed 4 bases and J 2 bases; nucleotides not matched to a gene: 13. The CDR3 is 17 amino acids. CDR1 and CDR2 from the germline V gene are LGHDT and YNNKEL (reference sequence). CDR3 in amino acids: CASSPRGGPRPNTEAFF. The CDR3 DNA sequence: TGTGCCAGCAGCCCCAGGGGGGGGCCGCGACCTAACACTGAAGCTTTCTTT.

This clonotype was counted many times. The gene calls are TRBV28 and TRBJ1-5, with D perhaps TRBD1 (5 bases). V lost 3 bases and J 4 bases, leaving 10 bases between the germline ends. Germline CDR1 MDHEN, CDR2 SYDVKM. CDR3 length: 14 residues. The CDR3: CASSFGQGNQPQHF. The CDR3 region has the DNA TGTGCCAGCAGTTTTGGGCAGGGAAATCAGCCCCAGCATTTT.

This chain uses TRBV27 with TRBJ2-2, with TRBD1 as a possible D gene (6 bases). Germline CDR1 MNHEY, CDR2 SMNVEV (reference sequence). The germline V and J ends were trimmed by 10 bases and 6 bases, with 15 bases remaining between them. The CDR3 is made up of 13 amino acids. The CDR3 reads CATRGVGAGELFF. The CDR3 nucleotides read TGTGCCACCAGGGGAGTCGGGGCCGGGGAGCTGTTTTTT.

V and J are TRBV5-8 and TRBJ2-3; TRBD1 matches 8 bases. V was pared by 0 bases and J by 5 bases, with 5 bases of the junction left unmatched. The CDR3 totals 15 residues. Looked up from germline, CDR1 is SGHTS and CDR2 is YDEGEE. CDR3 amino acids: CASSLGQGAVDTQYF. The CDR3 DNA reads TGTGCCAGCAGCTTGGGGCAGGGGGCTGTAGATACGCAGTATTTT.

In this sample, this clonotype turned up a few times. This rearrangement joins TRBV19 to TRBJ1-1; a weak D match, TRBD1 (5 bases). Germline V gene lookup returns CDR1 LNHDA and CDR2 SQIVND (reference sequence). V lost 3 bases to trimming and J lost 3 bases, with 11 bases between them. CDR3 size: 14 residues. CDR3 DNA: TGTGCCAGTAGTATGGGGACGGTCTACACTGAAGCTTTCTTT. Amino acid sequence: CASSMGTVYTEAFF.

In this sample, this clonotype turned up many times. CDR3 loop: CASSQGGAGELFF. The CDR3 coding sequence is TGTGCCAGCAGCCAAGGAGGGGCCGGGGAGCTGTTTTTT. The chain is built from TRBV3-1 and TRBJ2-2; either TRBD1 or TRBD2 may fit D (5 bases each). The V end was cut by 1 base, the J end by 6 bases, with 6 bases between. This CDR3 region has 13 residues. From germline, CDR1 is LGHDT and CDR2 YNNKEL (reference sequence).

This clonotype was seen a few times. The chain is built from TRBV9 and TRBJ2-3, with 12 bases matching TRBD2. J gave up 4 bases and V 3 bases, and 6 bases lay outside the gene matches. Germline V CDR1 and CDR2: SGDLS, YYNGEE. The CDR3 consists of 16 residues. The DNA for the CDR3 is TGTGCCAGCAGCGAGACTAGCGGGAGTGGCGCAGATACGCAGTATTTT. It codes for CASSETSGSGADTQYF.

This chain links TRBV19 with TRBJ2-2; D gene uncertain. Germline-derived CDR1 and CDR2 are LNHDA and SQIVND (reference sequence). V was cut by 9 bases and J by 1 base, with 12 bases left in between. CDR3 size: 14 residues. The CDR3: CASRSRRNTGELFF. Here the CDR3 DNA reads TGTGCCAGCCGGAGTCGGAGGAACACCGGGGAGCTGTTTTTT.

V is TRBV28 and J is TRBJ1-3; unclear D gene. The V gene lost 3 bases and the J gene lost 0 bases, with 9 bases spanning the gap. Per the germline V gene, CDR1 is MDHEN and CDR2 is SYDVKM. The CDR3 spans 15 residues. The CDR3 DNA is TGTGCCAGCAGTTTGGAGCTCTCCTCTGGAAACACCATATATTTT. Translated, it gives CASSLELSSGNTIYF. Variable domain in full (rest from reference TRBV28 and TRBJ1-3): DVKVTQSSRYLVKRTGEKVFLECVQDMDHENMFWYRQDPGLGLRLIYFSYDVKMKEKGDIPEGYSVSREKKERFSLILESASTNQTSMYLCASSLELSSGNTIYFGEGSWLTVV.

This clonotype was detected many times. The V gene is TRBV13, the J gene TRBJ2-1, with 11 bases that match TRBD1. Per germline, CDR1 PRHDT and CDR2 FYEKMQ (reference sequence). The V and J ends lost 4 bases and 2 bases, in that order; junction bases with no gene match: 4. The CDR3 runs 16 residues. CDR3 in DNA: TGTGCCAGCAGCTCCCGGGACAGGGGGACCTACAATGAGCAGTTCTTC. It yields the protein CASSSRDRGTYNEQFF.

This clonotype was seen a few times. This chain uses TRBV3-1 with TRBJ1-5, with a weak D call TRBD1 (5 bases). Germline V lookup: CDR1 LGHDT, CDR2 YNNKEL (reference sequence). Between the trimmed V and J ends, which lost 5 bases and 6 bases, there was a span of 14 bases. The CDR3 length is 14 residues. The CDR3 loop reads CASSVRAAGQPQHF. CDR3 DNA sequence: TGTGCCAGCAGCGTCAGGGCGGCGGGTCAGCCCCAGCATTTT. Supplemented by reference TRBV3-1 and TRBJ1-5, the full variable domain reads DTAVSQTPKYLVTQMGNDKSIKCEQNLGHDTMYWYKQDSKKFLKIMFSYNNKELIINETVPNRFSPKSPDKAHLNLHINSLELGDSAVYFCASSVRAAGQPQHFGDGTRLSIL.

This chain links TRBV12-3 or TRBV12-4 with TRBJ1-6, with D unresolved. The CDR3 is 14 residues long. The V end was cut by 8 bases, the J end by 8 bases, with 16 bases between. CDR3 amino acids: CASGRVLLDSPLHF. CDR3 sequence (DNA): TGTGCCAGCGGCCGGGTTCTTTTGGATTCACCCCTCCACTTT.

This clonotype has a handful of counts. The chain carries TRBV20-1 and TRBJ2-5; D unclear. The CDR3 extends over 13 amino acids. Germline values: CDR1 DFQATT, CDR2 SNEGSKA (reference sequence). The V end lost 5 bases, the J end lost 5 bases, and 15 bases lay between the germline ends. The CDR3 DNA reads TGCAGTGCTGTTCCTAGGTTGGGGGAGACCCAGTACTTC. Its protein is CSAVPRLGETQYF.

Many counts were recorded for this clonotype. This chain connects TRBV11-2 to TRBJ2-3; no reliable D call. The germline CDR1 and CDR2 sequences are SGHAT and FQNNGV. The CDR3 has 15 residues. The V gene lost 0 bases and the J gene lost 4 bases, with 11 bases spanning the gap. The CDR3 region is CASSLETGPPDTQYF. In nucleotides, the CDR3 is TGTGCCAGCAGCTTAGAGACCGGCCCGCCAGATACGCAGTATTTT.

This clonotype was detected only a few times. This sequence joins TRBV18 and TRBJ1-3, with TRBD1 as a possible D gene (5 bases). Per the germline V gene, CDR1 is KGHSH and CDR2 is LQKENI. This CDR3 spans 14 amino acids. Trimming left V 1 base short and J 7 bases short, with 11 bases between. DNA of the CDR3: TGTGCCAGCTCACCACGGGGGTCCGAGAACACCATATATTTT. This translates into CASSPRGSENTIYF.

This clonotype has at least ten counts. The genes are TRBV7-9 and TRBJ2-7, with D possibly matching TRBD1 (5 bases). V was clipped by 2 bases and J by 4 bases, with 9 bases between them. The CDR3 consists of 13 residues. Germline loops: CDR1 SEHNR, CDR2 FQNEAQ (reference sequence). This CDR3 is CASSLTPGYEQYF. The CDR3 DNA follows: TGTGCCAGCAGCTTAACACCAGGGTACGAGCAGTACTTC.

This clonotype was seen many times. The rearrangement joins TRBV7-3 to TRBJ1-1, with D hard to call. CDR1 and CDR2 from the germline V gene are SGHTA and FQGTGA. The CDR3 contains 13 residues. Trimming stripped 4 bases from V and 0 bases from J, with 6 bases between. The CDR3 DNA sequence: TGTGCCAGCAGCTCGACGGTGAACACTGAAGCTTTCTTT. Its translation: CASSSTVNTEAFF.

This clonotype occurred a few times. This chain connects TRBV9 to TRBJ2-1; D unresolved. The germline CDR1 and CDR2 sequences are SGDLS and YYNGEE. Trimming shortened V by 2 bases and J by 2 bases, and 11 bases separated the two germline ends. This CDR3 spans 15 amino acids. This chain's CDR3 is CASSVNSGAYNEQFF. As DNA, the CDR3 is TGTGCCAGCAGCGTCAACTCAGGAGCCTACAATGAGCAGTTCTTC. The whole variable domain, filled in from reference TRBV9 and TRBJ2-1, reads DSGVTQTPKHLITATGQRVTLRCSPRSGDLSVYWYQQSLDQGLQFLIQYYNGEERAKGNILERFSAQQFPDLHSELNLSSLELGDSALYFCASSVNSGAYNEQFFGPGTRLTVL.

There are many counts of this clonotype. The CDR3 region is CAWSRGQVLPYEQYF. In nucleotides, the CDR3 is TGTGCCTGGAGTCGTGGACAGGTTCTTCCCTACGAGCAGTACTTC. The chain joins TRBV30 to TRBJ2-7, with TRBD1 matching over 7 bases. Trimming took 2 bases from V and 2 from J; bases not matched to a gene: 9. CDR3 length: 15 amino acids. Germline CDR1 and CDR2: GTSNPN and SVGIG (reference sequence).

The rearrangement links TRBV19 to TRBJ2-1; maybe TRBD2 (6 bases). CDR3 length: 14 amino acids. CDR1 and CDR2 (germline): LNHDA, SQIVND (reference sequence). The V and J ends lost 6 bases and 9 bases respectively, with 18 bases between them. CDR3 in DNA: TGTGCCAGTAGCCCGAGAGGGACTCCGGGTGAGCAGTTCTTC. Its protein product is CASSPRGTPGEQFF.

This clonotype has only a few counts. The chain is built from TRBV12-3 or TRBV12-4 and TRBJ1-1; D ambiguous. There are 14 residues in the CDR3. The germline V and J ends were trimmed by 6 bases and 0 bases, with 11 bases remaining between them. As DNA, the CDR3 is TGTGCCAGCAGCCGTTCCGCTATGAACACTGAAGCTTTCTTT. It is translated as CASSRSAMNTEAFF.